The rows below give T cell receptor beta chains drawn from one sample of a study of T cell responses to AZD1222 COVID-19 vaccine. Produced via immunoSEQ multiplex PCR; TCRdb's table is partial and in-frame only. Among about 120,000 clones listed, 90% were seen once. This material consisted of peripheral blood, taken on day 0 of AZD1222 vaccination. These receptors were collected from an adult in good health. Both conserved end residues are part of each CDR3. The D gene is left open where the match is weak. For some rows the clone size is stated as once, few or many, or as a class when expanded; others skip it.

V	J	D	length	size	CDR3	DNA
TRBV4-1	TRBJ2-5	NA	13	once	CASSPIGEETQYF	TGCGCCAGCAGCCCGATAGGGGAAGAGACCCAGTACTTC
TRBV24-1	TRBJ1-5	NA	14	once	CATSAGGGNQPQHF	TGTGCCACCAGTGCGGGGGGAGGGAATCAGCCCCAGCATTTT
TRBV7-9	TRBJ2-3	NA	14	NA	CASSLIGGTDTQYF	TGTGCCAGCAGCTTAATAGGAGGGACAGATACGCAGTATTTT
TRBV29-1	TRBJ2-5	NA	15	NA	CSVDLLEGRGETQYF	TGCAGCGTTGACCTTCTAGAGGGGCGCGGGGAGACCCAGTACTTC
TRBV7-9	TRBJ2-5	TRBD1	17	NA	CALRIGPGQGRQETQYF	TGTGCTCTACGCATTGGCCCCGGACAGGGGAGGCAAGAGACCCAGTACTTC
TRBV11-2	TRBJ1-5	NA	15	NA	CASSLRAGVNQPQHF	TGTGCCAGCAGCTTAAGGGCAGGGGTCAATCAGCCCCAGCATTTT
TRBV10-3	TRBJ2-2	NA	14	NA	CAISVVDSTGELFF	TGTGCCATCAGTGTAGTAGACAGCACCGGGGAGCTGTTTTTT
TRBV6-6	TRBJ2-5	NA	12	once	CASRTSEETQYF	TGTGCCAGCAGAACCAGCGAAGAGACCCAGTACTTC
TRBV6-5	TRBJ1-5	TRBD1	16	NA	CASSLTGTPSNQPQHF	TGTGCCAGCAGTTTGACAGGGACCCCTAGCAATCAGCCCCAGCATTTT
TRBV5-4	TRBJ2-7	TRBD1	14	NA	CASSDRDRGPEQYF	TGTGCCAGCAGTGACCGGGACAGGGGGCCCGAGCAGTACTTC
TRBV6-6	TRBJ2-7	TRBD2	15	NA	CASSYPVAGTYEQYF	TGTGCCAGCAGTTATCCGGTAGCGGGGACCTACGAGCAGTACTTC
TRBV11-1	TRBJ2-1	NA	14	NA	CASSPMKIKDEQFF	TGTGCCAGCAGCCCCATGAAGATTAAGGATGAGCAGTTCTTC
TRBV28	TRBJ1-3	NA	16	few	CASSPAGDDSGNTIYF	TGTGCCAGCAGTCCAGCGGGGGATGACTCTGGAAACACCATATATTTT
TRBV6-5	TRBJ1-1	NA	15	NA	CASSPEGGRFTEAFF	TGTGCCAGCAGTCCCGAAGGGGGGAGATTCACTGAAGCTTTCTTT
TRBV28	TRBJ1-4	NA	12	NA	CASSSVDEKLFF	TGTGCCAGCAGTTCGGTCGATGAAAAACTGTTTTTT
TRBV4-3	TRBJ1-2	NA	15	NA	CASSQEIGRNYGYTF	TGCGCCAGCAGCCAAGAGATCGGCAGGAACTATGGCTACACCTTC
TRBV7-2	TRBJ2-2	NA	16	NA	CASSPPGGSNTGELFF	TGTGCCAGCAGCCCGCCTGGAGGGAGTAACACCGGGGAGCTGTTTTTT
TRBV30	TRBJ2-5	TRBD1	14	NA	CAWRGQGRGETQYF	TGTGCCTGGAGGGGACAGGGACGCGGGGAGACCCAGTACTTC
TRBV29-1	TRBJ1-1	NA	13	NA	CSVVFPARREAFF	TGCAGCGTTGTTTTCCCAGCGAGGAGGGAAGCTTTCTTT
TRBV24-1	TRBJ2-1	NA	14	NA	CATSEGTLYNEQFF	TGTGCCACCAGTGAGGGGACTCTATACAATGAGCAGTTCTTC
TRBV28	TRBJ1-2	TRBD1	13	NA	CASSFQGAHGYTF	TGTGCCAGCAGTTTCCAGGGGGCGCACGGCTACACCTTC
TRBV5-1	TRBJ2-2	TRBD2	15	NA	CASSQGLAATGELFF	TGCGCCAGCAGCCAGGGACTAGCGGCCACCGGGGAGCTGTTTTTT
TRBV19	TRBJ1-1	NA	13	NA	CASRETGGAEAFF	TGTGCCAGTAGGGAGACAGGCGGGGCTGAAGCTTTCTTT
TRBV5-1	TRBJ2-1	TRBD2	18	NA	CASSESTSGGAGLNEQFF	TGCGCCAGCAGCGAATCGACTAGCGGGGGTGCCGGTCTCAATGAGCAGTTCTTC
TRBV2	TRBJ2-3	NA	16	NA	CASLPGLPMGGDTQYF	TGTGCCAGCTTGCCGGGACTGCCTATGGGTGGAGATACGCAGTATTTT
TRBV5-5	TRBJ2-2	NA	11	NA	CASSPHGELFF	TGTGCCAGCAGCCCTCACGGGGAGCTGTTTTTT
TRBV5-1	TRBJ1-1	TRBD1	15	NA	CASSRGQAMNTEAFF	TGCGCCAGCAGCCGGGGACAGGCGATGAACACTGAAGCTTTCTTT
TRBV28	TRBJ2-7	TRBD1	14	NA	CASSGTGKNNEQYF	TGTGCCAGCAGTGGGACAGGAAAAAACAACGAGCAGTACTTC
TRBV6-2/TRBV6-3	TRBJ2-7	TRBD1	17	NA	CASSYFIPGQGRYEQYF	TGTGCCAGCAGTTACTTCATCCCGGGACAGGGACGATACGAGCAGTACTTC
TRBV12-3/TRBV12-4	TRBJ1-1	NA	13	NA	CASSYLGGTEAFF	TGTGCCAGCAGTTATCTTGGGGGGACTGAAGCTTTCTTT
TRBV19	TRBJ1-5	NA	15	NA	CASSIYNIPGQPQHF	TGTGCCAGTAGTATTTATAACATCCCGGGGCAGCCCCAGCATTTT
TRBV7-9	TRBJ2-5	NA	16	NA	CASSRRMGPFQETQYF	TGTGCCAGCAGCCGAAGGATGGGACCATTTCAAGAGACCCAGTACTTC
TRBV28	TRBJ2-2	TRBD1	15	NA	CASSPDRGPTGELFF	TGTGCCAGCAGCCCGGACAGGGGGCCCACCGGGGAGCTGTTTTTT
TRBV5-1	TRBJ1-1	NA	14	NA	CASSLELSATEAFF	TGCGCCAGCAGCTTGGAGTTGTCGGCAACCGAAGCTTTCTTT
TRBV5-6	TRBJ1-6	NA	15	NA	CASSLRGAGKSPLHF	TGTGCCAGCAGCTTAAGGGGGGCCGGTAAATCACCCCTCCACTTT
TRBV5-4	TRBJ1-1	NA	14	NA	CASSGPSRNTEAFF	TGTGCCAGCAGCGGGCCCAGCAGGAACACTGAAGCTTTCTTT
TRBV5-6	TRBJ2-7	NA	14	NA	CASSPGVRSYEQYF	TGTGCCAGCAGCCCGGGCGTCAGATCCTACGAGCAGTACTTC
TRBV27	TRBJ2-2	NA	12	NA	CASSRATGELFF	TGTGCCAGCAGTCGGGCCACCGGGGAGCTGTTTTTT
TRBV11-2	TRBJ2-7	NA	16	NA	CASSYRSRNFIYEQYF	TGTGCCAGCAGTTATAGATCGAGGAATTTTATCTACGAGCAGTACTTC
TRBV5-5	TRBJ2-7	NA	13	NA	CASSLWGANEQYF	TGTGCCAGCAGCTTGTGGGGGGCCAACGAGCAGTACTTC
TRBV28	TRBJ1-1	TRBD1	14	NA	CASRAGGAFTEAFF	TGTGCCAGCAGAGCAGGGGGCGCGTTCACTGAAGCTTTCTTT
TRBV19	TRBJ2-1	NA	14	NA	CASRSPLRVGEQFF	TGTGCCAGTAGAAGTCCGCTAAGGGTCGGTGAGCAGTTCTTC
TRBV7-2	TRBJ1-5	NA	15	NA	CASSLEDSSNQPQHF	TGTGCCAGCAGCTTAGAGGACAGTAGCAATCAGCCCCAGCATTTT
TRBV5-3	TRBJ2-7	TRBD2	14	NA	CATRLAGAPAGQYF	TGTGCCACAAGACTAGCGGGAGCTCCGGCCGGGCAGTACTTC
TRBV7-6	TRBJ2-1	TRBD1	15	NA	CASSSRDRGRNEQFF	TGTGCCAGCAGCTCCCGGGACAGGGGGCGGAATGAGCAGTTCTTC
TRBV6-1	TRBJ2-2	NA	13	NA	CASSELGTGELFF	TGTGCCAGCAGTGAATTGGGCACCGGGGAGCTGTTTTTT
TRBV7-3	TRBJ2-2	TRBD2	17	NA	CASSFQGLALNTGELFF	TGTGCCAGCAGCTTCCAAGGACTAGCGCTCAACACCGGGGAGCTGTTTTTT
TRBV18	TRBJ2-1	TRBD2	17	NA	CASSPRVSSGRGDEQFF	TGTGCCAGCTCACCACGGGTATCTAGCGGGAGGGGCGACGAGCAGTTCTTC
TRBV2	TRBJ2-5	TRBD1	13	NA	CASNGQGQETQYF	TGTGCCAGCAACGGACAGGGACAAGAGACCCAGTACTTC
TRBV18	TRBJ2-3	NA	13	NA	CASSSSEVDTQYF	TGTGCCAGCTCCTCTAGCGAAGTAGATACGCAGTATTTT
TRBV28	TRBJ2-7	TRBD1	12	NA	CAGGDRRYEQYF	TGTGCCGGCGGGGACAGGCGCTACGAGCAGTACTTC
TRBV28	TRBJ2-2	NA	12	NA	CASSLRDGELFF	TGTGCCAGCAGTTTACGGGACGGGGAGCTGTTTTTT
TRBV9	TRBJ1-1	NA	14	NA	CASSVATGNTEAFF	TGTGCCAGCAGCGTAGCTACAGGGAACACTGAAGCTTTCTTT
TRBV29-1	TRBJ2-3	NA	13	NA	CSAEGRITDTQYF	TGCAGCGCAGAGGGGCGGATCACAGATACGCAGTATTTT
TRBV7-2	TRBJ1-2	NA	14	NA	CASSLRQDSYGYTF	TGTGCCAGCAGCTTACGGCAGGACTCATATGGCTACACCTTC